Sequencing of this T cell receptor beta chain was carried out in a study of cytomegalovirus exposure and HLA in healthy donors. A note on this clone: Its antigen is unidentified.

Researchers ran the PCR with 60 Vbeta and 13 Jbeta primers. As processed by the authors: It was a later analysis that counted some 80 million unique TCR beta chains, of which some 12 million were shared. Assay: immunoSEQ multiplex PCR; the TCRdb copy retains only in-frame clones and omits some. That table supplies the V and J calls and clone size; D and trimming were determined from the DNA. Of around 200,000 clones listed, around 79% were seen once; the top ten hold 1.6%. General study results and limits: In vitro data verified a few CMV-associated chains as specific for CMV antigens. Researchers catalogued 164 TCR beta chains as cytomegalovirus-associated. Sequences of the TCR beta chain were said to predict the HLA-A and HLA-B alleles of most subjects accurately.

Trimming took 1 base from V and 6 from J, leaving 15 bases between them. This CDR3 has 15 amino acids. The germline gives CDR1 MGHRA, CDR2 YSYEKL. The V and J genes are TRBV4-1 and TRBJ1-2; D gene uncertain. Sequencing was carried out using PBMCs. This receptor was obtained from a young woman in good health and CMV-seronegative. The DNA for the CDR3 is TGCGCCAGCAGCCAAGGTGCGATAAATCGGGATGGCTACACCTTC. The encoded protein is CASSQGAINRDGYTF.